The 12 T cell receptor beta chains below come from one sample, sequenced in a study of beta chain features in type 1 diabetes. What was sequenced were expressed TCRB transcripts, since all of the isolated RNA had been reverse transcribed. TCRdb's copy holds only in-frame clones and misses some; the assay was immunoSEQ multiplex PCR. The sample consists of under 800,000 clones, roughly a sixth of them appearing once. Sequencing used naive CD4+ T cells from blood. These TCRs come from a man aged 18 to 30 in good health.

This clone was observed a handful of times. V is TRBV5-6 and J is TRBJ2-5; D not resolved. In germline, CDR1 is SGHDT, CDR2 YYEEEE. This CDR3 is 14 amino acids long. Between the trimmed V and J ends, which lost 1 base and 1 base, there was a span of 8 bases. The CDR3 loop is CASSLNSPQETQYF. Written as DNA, the CDR3 is TGTGCCAGCAGCTTGAACTCCCCCCAAGAGACCCAGTACTTC.

The chain joins TRBV28 to TRBJ2-7, with 10 nucleotides matching TRBD1. Losses at the gene ends were 7 bases for V and 5 bases for J; bases not matched to a gene: 11. Germline values: CDR1 MDHEN, CDR2 SYDVKM. CDR3 length: 15 amino acids. The DNA of the CDR3 is TGTGCCAGCACCCTCCGGGACAGGGGTGCCCACGAGCAGTACTTC. This translates into CASTLRDRGAHEQYF.

This clone was found a few times. This chain uses TRBV18 with TRBJ1-5; 12 bases match TRBD1. Per the germline V gene, CDR1 is KGHSH and CDR2 is LQKENI. V was pared by 2 bases and J by 2 bases, with 7 bases of the junction left unmatched. CDR3 length equals 18 residues. CDR3 nucleotides: TGTGCCAGCTCACCATTGGGACAGGGGGCCGTTGGCAATCAGCCCCAGCATTTT. Translating gives CASSPLGQGAVGNQPQHF.

This clone was seen a handful of times. The V gene is TRBV6-6, the J gene TRBJ1-1, with 9 bases that match TRBD1. This CDR3 region has 15 residues. V shed 7 bases and J 0 bases; nucleotides not matched to a gene: 6. CDR1 is MNHNY, CDR2 SVGAGI, per germline (reference sequence). The DNA for the CDR3 is TGTGCCAGCAACACCGGGACAGGGCTGAACACTGAAGCTTTCTTT. As protein: CASNTGTGLNTEAFF.

This clone was counted only a few times. V and J are TRBV9 and TRBJ2-1, with TRBD1 matching over 10 bases. J was trimmed by 1 base and V by 4 bases; bases with no gene match: 5. There are 16 residues in the CDR3. Germline-derived CDR1 and CDR2 are SGDLS and YYNGEE. In DNA form, the CDR3 reads TGTGCCAGCAGCCCACGGACAGGGGGTTCCTACAATGAGCAGTTCTTC. It codes for CASSPRTGGSYNEQFF.

The chain couples TRBV6-6 to TRBJ1-5, with a possible D match to TRBD1 (5 bases). Germline values: CDR1 MNHNY, CDR2 SVGAGI (reference sequence). Trimming removed 2 bases from V and 7 bases from J, with 18 bases in between. The CDR3 extends over 16 amino acids. The CDR3 protein is CASSYRTGRSEQPQHF. The CDR3 nucleotides are TGTGCCAGCAGTTACCGAACGGGACGGTCCGAACAGCCCCAGCATTTT.

This clone occurred a few times. The V gene is TRBV7-2, the J gene TRBJ2-1; maybe TRBD1 (6 bases). The CDR3 runs 15 residues. Trimming stripped 2 bases from V and 0 bases from J, with 8 bases between. CDR1 is SGHTA and CDR2 is FQGNSA in the germline V gene. The DNA of the CDR3 is TGTGCCAGCAGCTTAAGGGGGACCTCCTACAATGAGCAGTTCTTC. It yields the protein CASSLRGTSYNEQFF.

The chain carries TRBV18 and TRBJ2-7, with D perhaps assigned TRBD1 or TRBD2 (6 bases each). V shed 1 base and J shed 7 bases, with 17 bases lying between them. Per the germline V gene, CDR1 is KGHSH and CDR2 is LQKENI. CDR3 length: 15 amino acids. Here the CDR3 DNA reads TGTGCCAGCTCACCACGTACAGGGAGGACGGGGGAGCAGTACTTC. It yields the protein CASSPRTGRTGEQYF.

This chain connects TRBV30 to TRBJ1-3; D remains unclear. In germline, CDR1 is GTSNPN, CDR2 SVGIG (reference sequence). Trimming left V 4 bases short and J 0 bases short, with 13 bases between. CDR3 size: 15 residues. CDR3 protein: CAWNFGGLSGNTIYF. In DNA form, the CDR3 reads TGTGCCTGGAATTTCGGAGGTCTCTCTGGAAACACCATATATTTT.

Comment on this clone: The sample contains more than one DNA sequence encoding this CDR3. The gene calls are TRBV6-6 and TRBJ2-7, with D hard to call. Germline V gives CDR1 MNHNY, CDR2 SVGAGI (reference sequence). This CDR3 spans 11 amino acids. Between the trimmed V and J ends, which lost 2 bases and 5 bases, there was a span of 4 bases. The CDR3 bases are TGTGCCAGCAGTTACAGCCACGAGCAGTACTTC. Its translation is CASSYSHEQYF.

This chain links TRBV4-1 with TRBJ2-6, with D tentatively TRBD1 or TRBD2 (6 bases each). The CDR3 contains 16 residues. Germline V lookup: CDR1 MGHRA, CDR2 YSYEKL. Between the trimmed V and J ends, which lost 6 bases and 0 bases, there was a span of 12 bases. CDR3 loop: CASRGGLLSGANVLTF. CDR3 bases: TGCGCCAGCAGGGGGGGCCTTCTCTCTGGGGCCAACGTCCTGACTTTC.

The chain joins TRBV4-3 to TRBJ1-5; the D gene is possibly TRBD1 (5 bases). Germline V gene sequence: CDR1 LGHNA, CDR2 YSLEER. V lost 1 base and J lost 3, with 10 bases in between. The CDR3 spans 15 residues. This CDR3 is CASSQGRQSNQPQHF. The CDR3 coding sequence is TGCGCCAGCAGCCAAGGCAGACAGTCCAATCAGCCCCAGCATTTT.